The entry below gives a single T cell receptor (beta chain) sequence along with its context. What it binds is unknown. The sample originates from a study of regulatory T cells in long-lasting Graves disease. Study results and limitations: Persistent disease favored TRBV28, TRBJ1-2 and TRBJ2-5.

iRepertoire HTBI primers and Arm-PCR of CDR3 regions built TCR beta libraries. TCRdb reanalysed the multiplex PCR reads using MiXCR and keeps one entry per CDR3 protein. In the table there are 300,000 to 400,000 distinct CDR3 sequences, roughly 17% of which are singletons. Indicated time point: newly diagnosed GD, antithyroid drugs for less than 3 months. From PBMCs, RNA was extracted and then used to make the TCR library. The V and J ends lost 4 bases and 3 bases, in that order; junction bases with no gene match: 3. CDR1 SGHTA and CDR2 FQGNSA come from the germline V gene. This CDR3 region has 15 residues. The sample was also reused in another study, on T cells in Graves' hyperthyroidism and ophthalmopathy.

The genes are TRBV7-2 and TRBJ1-2; 12 bases match TRBD1. The sample here was peripheral blood mononuclear cells (PBMCs), taken at new diagnosis, from a patient treated with antithyroid drugs. The origin of this receptor is a man aged 35 to 55 with Graves disease. The CDR3 reads CASSSWDRGHYGYTF. The CDR3 coding sequence is TGTGCCAGCAGCTCCTGGGACAGGGGGCACTATGGCTACACCTTC.